These T cell receptor beta chains were read from a single sample in a study of T cell repertoires in cytomegalovirus infection. TCRdb reprocessed the reads via MiXCR and lists one record per CDR3 protein. In the table there are approximately 140,000 distinct CDR3 sequences, 24% of which are singletons. What these receptors recognize is not known. The sequencing input was PBMCs, sequenced either directly or after in vitro stimulation (not recorded which). These receptors were obtained from a human donor in good health (CMV status not recorded). Some clones in this sample may be carry-over from other donors' samples. Each CDR3 is given with its conserved first and last residue. Each record gives: J gene, clone size, D gene, V gene, CDR3 DNA, CDR3 protein. A D gene is named only where the DNA matches it firmly. Clone size is given for some rows only: seen once, a few or many times, or a class if the clone is expanded.

j_gene: TRBJ2-5; abundance: -; d_gene: TRBD2; v_gene: TRBV7-2; CDR3nt: TGTGCCAGCAGCTTGCGGGAGCGAGGAGAGACCCAGTACTTC; CDR3aa: CASSLRERGETQYF
j_gene: TRBJ2-2; abundance: -; d_gene: -; v_gene: TRBV28; CDR3nt: TGTGCCAGCAGTTTAGCAGGGGACGGAGGCACCGGGGAGCTGTTTTTT; CDR3aa: CASSLAGDGGTGELFF
j_gene: TRBJ1-1; abundance: few; d_gene: -; v_gene: TRBV12-3/TRBV12-4; CDR3nt: TGTGCCAGCATCCCCCCAGGGCACACTGAAGCTTTCTTT; CDR3aa: CASIPPGHTEAFF
j_gene: TRBJ2-7; abundance: many; d_gene: TRBD2; v_gene: TRBV7-2; CDR3nt: TGTGCCAGCAGCTTAACCGGGACTAGCGGGAGGGCCCCCCCTAGGTACGAGCAGTACTTC; CDR3aa: CASSLTGTSGRAPPRYEQYF
j_gene: TRBJ2-1; abundance: -; d_gene: TRBD1; v_gene: TRBV19; CDR3nt: TGTGCCAGTAGTATCTCAACTGGGACAGTGAGATTTAGGAATGAGCAGTTCTTC; CDR3aa: CASSISTGTVRFRNEQFF
j_gene: TRBJ2-3; abundance: few; d_gene: TRBD2; v_gene: TRBV20-1; CDR3nt: TGCAGTGCTAGAAGTTTAGCGGGAGGGGGCACAGATACGCAGTATTTT; CDR3aa: CSARSLAGGGTDTQYF
j_gene: TRBJ2-7; abundance: -; d_gene: TRBD2; v_gene: TRBV7-9; CDR3nt: TGTGCCAGTATCCCGCGGGGGAAAAGAAGCTACGAGCAGTACTTC; CDR3aa: CASIPRGKRSYEQYF
j_gene: TRBJ2-7; abundance: once; d_gene: TRBD2; v_gene: TRBV7-9; CDR3nt: TGTGCCAGCAGCTTAGCGGGACTAGCGGGTCGATGGGAGCAGTACTTC; CDR3aa: CASSLAGLAGRWEQYF
j_gene: TRBJ2-5; abundance: few; d_gene: -; v_gene: TRBV19; CDR3nt: TGTGCCAGTAGGGAGGGGGGCGGAGAGACCCAGTACTTC; CDR3aa: CASREGGGETQYF
j_gene: TRBJ2-1; abundance: -; d_gene: TRBD2; v_gene: TRBV7-6; CDR3nt: TGTGCCAGCAGCCCTCTAGCGGGAGGGAGGGAAAATGAGCAGTTCTTC; CDR3aa: CASSPLAGGRENEQFF
j_gene: TRBJ2-6; abundance: -; d_gene: -; v_gene: TRBV12-3/TRBV12-4; CDR3nt: TGTGCCAGCATTATTTCTGGGGCCAACGTCCTGACTTTC; CDR3aa: CASIISGANVLTF
j_gene: TRBJ1-6; abundance: -; d_gene: -; v_gene: TRBV6-9; CDR3nt: TGTGCCAGCAGTTTGGGGGGACCCCCGGATTCACCCCTCCACTTT; CDR3aa: CASSLGGPPDSPLHF
j_gene: TRBJ2-7; abundance: few; d_gene: -; v_gene: TRBV28; CDR3nt: TGTGCCAGCACAGTTTCTCACAGGGCCTACGAGCAGTACTTC; CDR3aa: CASTVSHRAYEQYF
j_gene: TRBJ2-1; abundance: few; d_gene: TRBD1; v_gene: TRBV24-1; CDR3nt: TGTGCCACCAGTGATCGGACAGGGGCGCGGTTCTTC; CDR3aa: CATSDRTGARFF
j_gene: TRBJ1-5; abundance: -; d_gene: -; v_gene: TRBV19; CDR3nt: TGTGCCAGTAGGCTTCACCAAGATAGCAATCAGCCCCAGCATTTT; CDR3aa: CASRLHQDSNQPQHF
j_gene: TRBJ2-1; abundance: -; d_gene: TRBD2; v_gene: TRBV29-1; CDR3nt: TGCAGCGTTGAAGTTTGGGGGGGGGAGCAGTTCTTC; CDR3aa: CSVEVWGGEQFF
j_gene: TRBJ1-5; abundance: many; d_gene: -; v_gene: TRBV7-2; CDR3nt: TGTGCCAGCAGCTTAATCGGGAGTAGCAATCAGCCCCAGCATTTT; CDR3aa: CASSLIGSSNQPQHF
j_gene: TRBJ2-1; abundance: -; d_gene: -; v_gene: TRBV4-3; CDR3nt: TGCGCCAGCAGCCAGGGATCCTTCAGGGTGAGGGAGCAGTTCTTC; CDR3aa: CASSQGSFRVREQFF
j_gene: TRBJ2-7; abundance: -; d_gene: TRBD1; v_gene: TRBV28; CDR3nt: TGTGCCAGCAGCTCGGCCGGGACAGGGTCCTACGAGCAGTACTTC; CDR3aa: CASSSAGTGSYEQYF
j_gene: TRBJ1-3; abundance: many; d_gene: TRBD1; v_gene: TRBV7-8; CDR3nt: TGTGCCAGCAGCCCGAATCGCCGGGACAGGGAGTTGAATGGAAACACCATATATTTT; CDR3aa: CASSPNRRDRELNGNTIYF
j_gene: TRBJ1-5; abundance: few; d_gene: -; v_gene: TRBV2; CDR3nt: TGTGCCAGTCGGGACACAAACAATCAGCCCCAGCATTTT; CDR3aa: CASRDTNNQPQHF
j_gene: TRBJ1-3; abundance: few; d_gene: -; v_gene: TRBV12-3/TRBV12-4; CDR3nt: TGTGCCAGCAATAGGGGGTCTGGAAACACCATATATTTT; CDR3aa: CASNRGSGNTIYF
j_gene: TRBJ2-1; abundance: -; d_gene: TRBD2; v_gene: TRBV10-3; CDR3nt: TGTGCCATCAGTGAGGGTCTAGCGGGAGGGTCCACCTACAATGAGCAGTTCTTC; CDR3aa: CAISEGLAGGSTYNEQFF
j_gene: TRBJ2-7; abundance: -; d_gene: TRBD1; v_gene: TRBV29-1; CDR3nt: TGCAGCGTCCAGACAGGGGTCGACGAGCAGTACTTC; CDR3aa: CSVQTGVDEQYF
j_gene: TRBJ1-1; abundance: few; d_gene: -; v_gene: TRBV6-2/TRBV6-3; CDR3nt: TGTGCCAGCACCGACACACTGAACACTGAAGCTTTCTTT; CDR3aa: CASTDTLNTEAFF
j_gene: TRBJ2-3; abundance: many; d_gene: TRBD1; v_gene: TRBV7-2; CDR3nt: TGTGCCAGCAGCTCCCGGACAGGGGAGACAGATACGCAGTATTTT; CDR3aa: CASSSRTGETDTQYF
j_gene: TRBJ2-3; abundance: few; d_gene: -; v_gene: TRBV24-1; CDR3nt: TGTGCCACCAGTGACCCGACCGGGACTTCAGTGGTTGGGCAGTATTTT; CDR3aa: CATSDPTGTSVVGQYF
j_gene: TRBJ2-1; abundance: -; d_gene: TRBD2; v_gene: TRBV27; CDR3nt: TGTGCCAGCAGTTCCCTAGCGGGAGTACCCGCCTACAATGAGCAGTTCTTC; CDR3aa: CASSSLAGVPAYNEQFF
j_gene: TRBJ2-1; abundance: -; d_gene: -; v_gene: TRBV29-1; CDR3nt: TGCAGCGTCCGGAAGCGCTTCTACAATGAGCAGTTCTTC; CDR3aa: CSVRKRFYNEQFF
j_gene: TRBJ2-3; abundance: -; d_gene: TRBD1; v_gene: TRBV7-8; CDR3nt: TGTGCCAGCAGCGTGGGACAGGGGACGGGAGATACGCAGTATTTT; CDR3aa: CASSVGQGTGDTQYF
j_gene: TRBJ1-5; abundance: few; d_gene: -; v_gene: TRBV27; CDR3nt: TGTGCCAGCAGTTTCTTGGGTGGAGGGAATCAGCCCCAGCATTTT; CDR3aa: CASSFLGGGNQPQHF
j_gene: TRBJ1-2; abundance: -; d_gene: -; v_gene: TRBV25-1; CDR3nt: TGTGCCAGCAGTGAAGATTCGGCTTATAACTATGGCTACACCTTC; CDR3aa: CASSEDSAYNYGYTF
j_gene: TRBJ2-2; abundance: -; d_gene: -; v_gene: TRBV19; CDR3nt: TGTGCCAGTACTCCGGGCAATTCGAACACCGGGGAGCTGTTTTTT; CDR3aa: CASTPGNSNTGELFF
j_gene: TRBJ2-7; abundance: few; d_gene: TRBD1; v_gene: TRBV6-6; CDR3nt: TGTGCCAGCAGTTACTTCCCCACAGGGGTTGGATCCTACGAGCAGTACTTC; CDR3aa: CASSYFPTGVGSYEQYF
j_gene: TRBJ2-2; abundance: -; d_gene: TRBD1; v_gene: TRBV7-2; CDR3nt: TGTGCCAGCAGCTACCGACAGGGAGCCGGGGAGCTGTTTTTT; CDR3aa: CASSYRQGAGELFF
j_gene: TRBJ2-7; abundance: -; d_gene: TRBD2; v_gene: TRBV7-2; CDR3nt: TGTGCCAGCAGCTTAGGCCGACTAGCGGGAGGCTTCCCCGAGCAGTACTTC; CDR3aa: CASSLGRLAGGFPEQYF